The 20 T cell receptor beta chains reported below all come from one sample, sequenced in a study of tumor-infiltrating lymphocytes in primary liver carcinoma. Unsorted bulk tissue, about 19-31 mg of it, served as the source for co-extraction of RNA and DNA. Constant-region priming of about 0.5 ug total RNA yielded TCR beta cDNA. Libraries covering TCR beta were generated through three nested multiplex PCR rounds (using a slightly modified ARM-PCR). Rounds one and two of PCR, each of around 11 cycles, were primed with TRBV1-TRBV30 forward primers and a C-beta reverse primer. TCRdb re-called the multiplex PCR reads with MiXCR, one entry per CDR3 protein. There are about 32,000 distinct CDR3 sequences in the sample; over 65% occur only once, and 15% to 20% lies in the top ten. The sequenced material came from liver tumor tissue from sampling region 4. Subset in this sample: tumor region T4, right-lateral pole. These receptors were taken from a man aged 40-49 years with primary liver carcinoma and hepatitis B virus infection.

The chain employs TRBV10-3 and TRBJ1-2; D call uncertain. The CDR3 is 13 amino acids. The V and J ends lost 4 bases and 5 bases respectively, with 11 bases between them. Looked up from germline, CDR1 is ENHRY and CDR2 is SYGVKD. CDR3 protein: CAISASIGYGYTF. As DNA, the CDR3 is TGTGCCATCAGTGCGTCTATAGGGTATGGCTACACCTTC.

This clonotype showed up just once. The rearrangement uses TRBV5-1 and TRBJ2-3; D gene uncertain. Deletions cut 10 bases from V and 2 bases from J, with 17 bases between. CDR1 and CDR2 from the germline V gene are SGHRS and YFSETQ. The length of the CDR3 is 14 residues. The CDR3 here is CARIFGPDTDTQYF. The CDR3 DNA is TGCGCCCGCATCTTCGGACCGGACACAGATACGCAGTATTTT. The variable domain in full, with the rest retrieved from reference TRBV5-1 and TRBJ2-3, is KAGVTQTPRYLIKTRGQQVTLSCSPISGHRSVSWYQQTPGQGLQFLFEYFSETQRNKGNFPGRFSGRQFSNSRSEMNVSTLELGDSALYLCARIFGPDTDTQYFGPGTRLTVL.

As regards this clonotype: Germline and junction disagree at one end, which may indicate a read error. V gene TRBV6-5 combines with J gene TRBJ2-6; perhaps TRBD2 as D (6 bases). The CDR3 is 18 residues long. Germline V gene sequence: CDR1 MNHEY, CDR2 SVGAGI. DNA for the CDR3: TGTGCCAGCACCCACCGGGGACGGGGGATTGGCGGGGCCAAGGTCCTGACTTTC. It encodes CASTHRGRGIGGAKVLTF.

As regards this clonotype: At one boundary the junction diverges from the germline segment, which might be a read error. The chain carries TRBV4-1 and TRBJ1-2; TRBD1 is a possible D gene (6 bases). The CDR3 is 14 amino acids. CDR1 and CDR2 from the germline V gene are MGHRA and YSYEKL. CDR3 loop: CASSSQVRAGGYSF. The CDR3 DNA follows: TGCGCCAGCAGCTCACAGGTCAGAGCGGGGGGCTACAGCTTC.

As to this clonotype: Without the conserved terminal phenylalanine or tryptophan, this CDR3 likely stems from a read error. CDR3 loop: CASNLGSGASGGYEQYL. CDR3 DNA: TGTGCCAGCAACTTAGGGTCCGGGGCTAGCGGAGGCTACGAGCAGTACCTC. The V call is TRBV7-9, the J call TRBJ2-7, with TRBD2 matching 7 bases. The CDR3 totals 17 residues. CDR1 SEHNR and CDR2 FQNEAQ come from the germline V gene (reference sequence).

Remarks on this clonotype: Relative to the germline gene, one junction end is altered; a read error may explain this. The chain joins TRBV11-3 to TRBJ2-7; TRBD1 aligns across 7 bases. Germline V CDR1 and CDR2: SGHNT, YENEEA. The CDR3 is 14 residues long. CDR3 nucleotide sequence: TGCGCCACTCCACAGGGGATGACTTCCTACAAGCAGTACTTC. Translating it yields CATPQGMTSYKQYF.

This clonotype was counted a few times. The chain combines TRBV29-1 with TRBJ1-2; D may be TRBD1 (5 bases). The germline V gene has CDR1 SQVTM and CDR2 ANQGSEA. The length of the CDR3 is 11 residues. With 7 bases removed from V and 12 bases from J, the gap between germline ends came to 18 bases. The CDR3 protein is CSDDSGYDHTF. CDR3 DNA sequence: TGCAGCGACGACAGCGGCTATGACCACACCTTC. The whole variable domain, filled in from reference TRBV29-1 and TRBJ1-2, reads SAVISQKPSRDICQRGTSLTIQCQVDSQVTMMFWYRQQPGQSLTLIATANQGSEATYESGFVIDKFPISRPNLTFSTLTVSNMSPEDSSIYLCSDDSGYDHTFGSGTRLTVV.

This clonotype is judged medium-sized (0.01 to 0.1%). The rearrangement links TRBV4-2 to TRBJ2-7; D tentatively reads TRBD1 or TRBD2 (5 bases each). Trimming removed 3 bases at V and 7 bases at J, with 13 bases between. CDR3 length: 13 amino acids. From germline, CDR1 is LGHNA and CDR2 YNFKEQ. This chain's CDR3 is CASSQRYEGEQYF. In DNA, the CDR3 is TGTGCCAGCAGCCAGCGTTACGAGGGGGAGCAGTACTTC.

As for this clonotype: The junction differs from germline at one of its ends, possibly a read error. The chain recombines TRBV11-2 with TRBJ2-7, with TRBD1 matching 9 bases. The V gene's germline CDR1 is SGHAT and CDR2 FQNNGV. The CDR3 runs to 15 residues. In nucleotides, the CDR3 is TGTGCCGGCAGCTTACGATGGACAGGGGAAAACGATCAGTATTTC. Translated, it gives CAGSLRWTGENDQYF.

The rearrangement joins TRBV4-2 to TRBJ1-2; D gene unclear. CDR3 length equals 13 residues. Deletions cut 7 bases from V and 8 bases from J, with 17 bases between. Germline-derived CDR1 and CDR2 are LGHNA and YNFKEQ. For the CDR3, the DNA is TGTGCCAGCACTCAAGATTCGGGATACGGCTACACCTTC. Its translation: CASTQDSGYGYTF.

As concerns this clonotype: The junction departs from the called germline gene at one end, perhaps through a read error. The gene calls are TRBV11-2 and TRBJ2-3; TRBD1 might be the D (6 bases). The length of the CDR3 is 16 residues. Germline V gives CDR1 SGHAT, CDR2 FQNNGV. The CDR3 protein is CASSRGSTGNTDMQYF. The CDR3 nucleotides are TGCGCCAGCAGCAGAGGAAGTACAGGGAACACAGATATGCAGTATTTT.

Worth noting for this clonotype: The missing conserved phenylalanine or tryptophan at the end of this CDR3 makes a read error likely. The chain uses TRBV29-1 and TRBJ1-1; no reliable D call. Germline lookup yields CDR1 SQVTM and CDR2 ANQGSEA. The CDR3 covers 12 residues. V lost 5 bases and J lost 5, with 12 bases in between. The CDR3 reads CSVRWGATEAFS. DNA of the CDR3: TGCAGCGTTCGATGGGGTGCAACTGAAGCTTTCTCT.

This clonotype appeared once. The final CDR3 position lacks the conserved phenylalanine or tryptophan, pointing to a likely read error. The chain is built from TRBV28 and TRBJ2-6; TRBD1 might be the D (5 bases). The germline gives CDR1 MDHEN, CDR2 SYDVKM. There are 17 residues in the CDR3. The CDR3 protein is CASSPARDSSGADVLTS. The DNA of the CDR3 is TGTGCCAGCAGTCCGGCAAGAGACAGCTCTGGGGCCGACGTCCTGACTTCC.

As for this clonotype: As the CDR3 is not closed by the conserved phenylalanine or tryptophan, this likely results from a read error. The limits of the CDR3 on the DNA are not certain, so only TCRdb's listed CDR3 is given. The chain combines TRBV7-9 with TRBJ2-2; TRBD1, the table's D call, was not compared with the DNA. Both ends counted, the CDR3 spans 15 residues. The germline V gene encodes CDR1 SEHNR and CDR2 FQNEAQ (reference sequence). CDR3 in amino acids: CASSPRDRITGELLI.

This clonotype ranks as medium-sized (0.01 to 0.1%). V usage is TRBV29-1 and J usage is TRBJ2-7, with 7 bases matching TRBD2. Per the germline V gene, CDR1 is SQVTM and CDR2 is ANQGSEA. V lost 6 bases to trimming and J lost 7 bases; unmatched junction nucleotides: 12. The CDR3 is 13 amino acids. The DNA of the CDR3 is TGCAGCGTAACCGGGACGGGGAGGGGAGAGCAGTACTTC. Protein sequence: CSVTGTGRGEQYF.

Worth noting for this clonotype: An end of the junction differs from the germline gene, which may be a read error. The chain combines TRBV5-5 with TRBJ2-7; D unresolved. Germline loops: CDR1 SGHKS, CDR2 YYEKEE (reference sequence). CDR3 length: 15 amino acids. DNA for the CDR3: TGTGCCAGTAGCCCAGCGTCAGTTCCCCTCTCCGAGCAGTATTTC. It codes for CASSPASVPLSEQYF. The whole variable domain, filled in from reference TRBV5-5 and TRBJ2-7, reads DAGVTQSPTHLIKTRGQQVTLRCSPISGHKSVSWYQQVLGQGPQFIFQYYEKEERGRGNFPDRFSARQFPNYSSELNVNALLLGDSALYLCASSPASVPLSEQYFGPGTRLTVT.

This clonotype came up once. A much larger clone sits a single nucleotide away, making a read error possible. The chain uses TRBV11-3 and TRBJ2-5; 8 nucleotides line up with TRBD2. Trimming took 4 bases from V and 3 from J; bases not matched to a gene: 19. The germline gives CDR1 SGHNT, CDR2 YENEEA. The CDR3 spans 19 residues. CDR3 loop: CASSSLGAMAGGQEETQYF. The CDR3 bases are TGTGCCAGCAGCTCCCTAGGGGCCATGGCGGGGGGCCAGGAAGAGACCCAGTACTTC. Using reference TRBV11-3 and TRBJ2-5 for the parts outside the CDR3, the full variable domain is EAGVVQSPRYKIIEKKQPVAFWCNPISGHNTLYWYLQNLGQGPELLIRYENEEAVDDSQLPKDRFSAERLKGVDSTLKIQPAELGDSAVYLCASSSLGAMAGGQEETQYFGPGTRLLVL.

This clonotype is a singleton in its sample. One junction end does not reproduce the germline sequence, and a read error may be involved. The CDR3 nucleotides are TGTGCCAGCAGTTACGAGGAGCCCTACGAGCAATACTTC. This codes for CASSYEEPYEQYF. V is TRBV6-2 or TRBV6-3 and J is TRBJ2-7; D is unclear. The germline gives CDR1 MNHEY, CDR2 SVGEGT. The CDR3 covers 13 residues.

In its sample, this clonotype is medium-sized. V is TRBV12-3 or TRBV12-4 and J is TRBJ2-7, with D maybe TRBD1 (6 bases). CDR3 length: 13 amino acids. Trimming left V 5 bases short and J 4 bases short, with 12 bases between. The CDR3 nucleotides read TGTGCCAGCAGTCCCACAGGGCATTACGAGCAGTACTTC. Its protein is CASSPTGHYEQYF.

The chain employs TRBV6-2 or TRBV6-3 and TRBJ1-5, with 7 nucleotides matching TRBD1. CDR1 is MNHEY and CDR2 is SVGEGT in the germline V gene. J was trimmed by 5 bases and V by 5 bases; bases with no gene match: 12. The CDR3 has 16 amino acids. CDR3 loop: CASSPHRGLCDQPQHF. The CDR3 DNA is TGTGCCAGCAGTCCTCACAGGGGTCTGTGCGATCAGCCCCAGCATTTT.